Listed below are T cell receptor beta chains from one sample, sequenced in a study of blood T cell repertoires in COVID-19. Sequencing used immunoSEQ multiplex PCR; TCRdb keeps in-frame clones, though not all of them. Of 200,000 to 250,000 clones in the sample, under 85% were seen once. Source material: PBMCs or T cells enriched from blood (not recorded which). The receptor source for this set is a man in his sixties who had recovered from COVID-19. The CDR3 runs from the conserved cysteine through the conserved F or W. D genes are given only for firm matches. Size tells how often a clone was seen (once, few, many) or the class of an expanded clone, and some rows leave it out.

v_gene	abundance	d_gene	j_gene	CDR3aa	CDR3nt
TRBV7-3	NA	NA	TRBJ2-1	CASSLGASSYNEQFF	TGTGCCAGCAGCTTAGGGGCAAGCTCCTACAATGAGCAGTTCTTC
TRBV12-5	NA	NA	TRBJ2-7	CASGSGVATYEQYF	TGTGCTAGTGGTTCAGGGGTTGCGACCTACGAGCAGTACTTC
TRBV5-1	NA	TRBD2	TRBJ2-3	CASSLDPAGLSDTQYF	TGCGCCAGCAGCTTGGACCCAGCGGGGTTATCAGATACGCAGTATTTT
TRBV15	NA	NA	TRBJ1-5	CATSRDRWQGQHWSQHF	TGTGCCACCAGCAGAGATAGGTGGCAGGGCCAACATTGGTCCCAGCATTTT
TRBV28	NA	NA	TRBJ1-1	CASSPQQGREAFF	TGTGCCAGCAGTCCCCAACAGGGACGAGAAGCTTTCTTT
TRBV11-3	NA	TRBD1	TRBJ2-7	CASSLRTGGDEQYF	TGTGCCAGCAGCCTTAGGACAGGGGGAGACGAGCAGTACTTC
TRBV3-1/TRBV3-2	NA	NA	TRBJ1-5	CASSLSPGVQPQHF	TGTGCCAGCAGCCTCTCCCCGGGGGTCCAGCCCCAGCATTTT
TRBV5-1	NA	NA	TRBJ2-1	CASSLGDLRPNNEQFF	TGCGCCAGCAGCTTGGGCGATTTACGCCCGAACAATGAGCAGTTCTTC
TRBV18	NA	TRBD1	TRBJ1-3	CASSPGQRSSGNTIYF	TGTGCCAGCTCACCGGGACAGCGAAGCTCTGGAAACACCATATATTTT
TRBV19	NA	TRBD2	TRBJ2-1	CASSVKPGLAGMSSYNEQFF	TGTGCCAGTAGTGTAAAACCGGGACTAGCGGGGATGAGCTCCTACAATGAGCAGTTCTTC
TRBV5-1	NA	TRBD2	TRBJ2-3	CASTLSGGTDTQYF	TGCGCCAGCACACTTAGCGGGGGCACAGATACGCAGTATTTT
TRBV3-1/TRBV3-2	NA	NA	TRBJ2-1	CASTSRGRGNEQFF	TGTGCCAGCACCTCGAGGGGCAGGGGAAATGAGCAGTTCTTC
TRBV5-1	NA	TRBD1	TRBJ2-7	CASSFRDRAYEQYF	TGCGCCAGCAGCTTCCGGGACAGGGCCTACGAGCAGTACTTC
TRBV6-6	NA	NA	TRBJ1-4	CASSYSSGEKLFF	TGTGCCAGCAGTTACAGCTCGGGGGAAAAACTGTTTTTT
TRBV5-1	NA	NA	TRBJ2-2	CASRDTNTGELFF	TGCGCCAGCCGAGATACGAACACCGGGGAGCTGTTTTTT
TRBV20-1	NA	TRBD1	TRBJ1-2	CSAGQGQGYTF	TGCAGTGCAGGACAGGGACAAGGCTACACCTTC
TRBV19	NA	NA	TRBJ1-2	CASSMEGLGYGYTF	TGTGCCAGTAGTATGGAGGGATTAGGGTATGGCTACACCTTC
TRBV11-3	NA	TRBD1	TRBJ1-6	CASSHPGQGVDQVGSPLHF	TGTGCCAGCAGCCACCCGGGACAGGGGGTTGATCAGGTTGGTTCACCCCTCCACTTT
TRBV9	NA	TRBD1	TRBJ1-1	CASSEWTGNTEAFF	TGTGCCAGCAGCGAGTGGACAGGGAACACTGAAGCTTTCTTT
TRBV5-8	NA	NA	TRBJ2-5	CASSFQGETQYF	TGTGCCAGCAGCTTCCAGGGAGAGACCCAGTACTTC
TRBV5-1	NA	TRBD1	TRBJ2-2	CASSRGDRENTGELFF	TGCGCCAGCAGCCGGGGGGACAGGGAGAACACCGGGGAGCTGTTTTTT
TRBV6-1	few	TRBD1	TRBJ1-6	CASSEGQGASPLHF	TGTGCCAGCAGTGAAGGACAGGGGGCTTCACCCCTCCACTTT
TRBV7-9	NA	TRBD1	TRBJ2-3	CASVGQGTDTQYF	TGTGCCAGCGTGGGACAGGGCACAGATACGCAGTATTTT
TRBV24-1	NA	NA	TRBJ2-3	CATSDSDRRTQYF	TGTGCCACCAGTGACTCGGACAGACGTACGCAGTATTTT
TRBV2	NA	TRBD1	TRBJ2-7	CASSRDRGEQYF	TGTGCCAGCAGCCGGGACAGGGGAGAGCAGTACTTC
TRBV20-1	NA	TRBD2	TRBJ2-2	CSASYSLAGTGELFF	TGCAGTGCTAGTTACTCCCTAGCGGGGACCGGGGAGCTGTTTTTT
TRBV27	NA	NA	TRBJ1-2	CASSFAGPNYGYTF	TGTGCCAGCAGTTTCGCAGGGCCGAACTATGGCTACACCTTC
TRBV11-1	NA	NA	TRBJ2-7	CASRERSSYEQYF	TGTGCCAGCAGGGAAAGGAGCTCCTACGAGCAGTACTTC
TRBV19	NA	NA	TRBJ2-3	CASSAPSTGLDTQYF	TGTGCCAGTAGTGCCCCCTCAACAGGGTTAGATACGCAGTATTTT
TRBV12-5	NA	NA	TRBJ1-6	CASGLVRGGYNSPLHF	TGTGCTAGTGGTTTGGTACGGGGAGGATATAATTCACCCCTCCACTTT
TRBV7-9	NA	TRBD1	TRBJ1-2	CASSPIPSTGGAYGYTF	TGTGCCAGCAGCCCCATCCCCTCGACAGGGGGCGCTTATGGCTACACCTTC
TRBV3-1/TRBV3-2	NA	TRBD2	TRBJ2-3	CASSQDAKRASGGADTQYF	TGTGCCAGCAGCCAAGATGCGAAACGGGCTAGCGGGGGGGCAGATACGCAGTATTTT
TRBV11-2	few	TRBD1	TRBJ2-2	CASSLEMAGTGTSGELFF	TGTGCCAGCAGCTTAGAGATGGCCGGGACAGGGACCTCCGGGGAGCTGTTTTTT
TRBV18	NA	TRBD1	TRBJ1-1	CASSPYPGGRTEAFF	TGTGCCAGCTCACCATACCCAGGGGGCAGAACTGAAGCTTTCTTT
TRBV4-1	few	NA	TRBJ1-4	CASSQALGSEAANEKLFF	TGCGCCAGCAGCCAAGCCCTAGGGTCAGAAGCGGCTAATGAAAAACTGTTTTTT
TRBV5-1	NA	NA	TRBJ1-3	CASSLTTASGNTIYF	TGCGCCAGCAGCTTAACGACAGCGTCTGGAAACACCATATATTTT
TRBV7-6	NA	TRBD1	TRBJ2-1	CASSLVVGTGVDNEQFF	TGTGCCAGCAGCTTAGTTGTTGGGACAGGGGTTGACAATGAGCAGTTCTTC
TRBV5-4	NA	TRBD2	TRBJ2-2	CASSGLAGGNTGELFF	TGTGCCAGCAGCGGACTAGCGGGGGGGAACACCGGGGAGCTGTTTTTT
TRBV27	NA	NA	TRBJ2-1	CASSLSLAFRNEQFF	TGTGCCAGCAGTTTATCGTTAGCGTTTAGGAATGAGCAGTTCTTC
TRBV5-1	NA	NA	TRBJ2-1	CASSETGGNYNEQFF	TGCGCCAGCAGCGAAACAGGCGGTAACTACAATGAGCAGTTCTTC
TRBV5-1	once	TRBD1	TRBJ2-7	CASSENTGTGVHEQYF	TGCGCCAGCAGCGAAAACACCGGGACAGGGGTCCACGAGCAGTACTTC
TRBV18	once	NA	TRBJ2-7	CASSPDGTYEQYF	TGTGCCAGCTCACCCGACGGGACCTACGAGCAGTACTTC
TRBV19	NA	NA	TRBJ1-2	CASSIGPLFGYTF	TGTGCCAGTAGTATTGGGCCCTTATTCGGCTACACCTTC
TRBV9	NA	TRBD1	TRBJ1-5	CASSVGQGRNQPQHF	TGTGCCAGCAGCGTAGGACAGGGGAGGAACCAGCCCCAGCATTTT
TRBV7-2	NA	NA	TRBJ2-3	CASSSGGTSTDTQYF	TGTGCCAGCAGCTCTGGGGGGACGAGCACAGATACGCAGTATTTT
TRBV7-6	NA	TRBD2	TRBJ2-5	CASSLTSVGETQYF	TGTGCCAGCAGCTTGACTAGCGTAGGGGAGACCCAGTACTTC
TRBV14	once	NA	TRBJ1-6	CASSQRRDSPLHF	TGTGCCAGCAGCCAAAGACGGGATTCACCCCTCCACTTT
TRBV2	NA	NA	TRBJ1-1	CASSAGQNTEAFF	TGTGCCAGCAGTGCAGGGCAGAACACTGAAGCTTTCTTT
TRBV6-5	NA	NA	TRBJ1-3	CASNKQESENTIYF	TGTGCCAGCAATAAACAGGAAAGCGAAAACACCATATATTTT
TRBV6-5	NA	NA	TRBJ1-2	CASSYSWGQGYTF	TGTGCCAGCAGTTACTCGTGGGGGCAGGGCTACACCTTC
TRBV7-2	NA	TRBD1	TRBJ1-1	CASSLGGQVHTEAFF	TGTGCCAGCAGCTTGGGGGGACAGGTGCACACTGAAGCTTTCTTT
TRBV3-1/TRBV3-2	NA	NA	TRBJ2-7	CASSREYYEQYF	TGTGCCAGCAGCCGAGAATACTACGAGCAGTACTTC
TRBV29-1	NA	TRBD1	TRBJ1-2	CSVARGLEGYTF	TGCAGCGTTGCGAGGGGGCTTGAAGGCTACACCTTC